The clone carrying this T cell receptor (beta chain) has a count of ten or more. Its specificity is not known. The entry originates in a study of T cells in Graves' hyperthyroidism and ophthalmopathy. Study overall: Peripheral blood was drawn at first diagnosis, prior to all treatment. General observations from the study: Also found in blood were most expanded thyroid clonotypes above 0.001.

Amplification of TCR beta CDR3 regions was performed using RNA transcripts as template. An initial round of RT-PCR targeting the TCR CDR3 relied on the HTBI primer set. MiXCR was run by TCRdb on the multiplex PCR reads, yielding one entry per CDR3 protein. Here the sample spans 470,000 or so distinct CDR3 sequences, less than 25% being singletons. Newly diagnosed patients aged 18 to 65 had hyperthyroidism of under 2 months' duration. This clonotype was obtained from a man between 18 and 29 years old with Graves' hyperthyroidism. The specimen sequenced was blood.

CDR3 sequence (DNA): TGCGCCAGCAGCCAAGTTGACAGGGGGAGCGGGGAGCTGTTTTTT. This translates into CASSQVDRGSGELFF. The chain recombines TRBV4-1 with TRBJ2-2; 9 bases agree with TRBD1. Trimming at V came to 1 base and at J to 7 bases, leaving 4 bases not matched to a gene. Germline lookup yields CDR1 MGHRA and CDR2 YSYEKL. The CDR3 spans 15 residues.